These T cell receptor beta chains were read from a single sample in a study of T-cell reconstitution after alpha-beta-depleted transplantation in children. TCRdb re-derived calls from the PCR reads in MiXCR, one entry per CDR3 protein. This sample has about 610,000 distinct CDR3 sequences, with about 11% found just once. Sequencing used PBMCs from the stem cell graft donor, obtained from the stem cell graft. Receptors originate from a human donor who donated a stem cell graft to a child with acute myeloid leukemia. CDR3s include the opening cysteine and the closing phenylalanine or tryptophan. D genes are given only for firm matches. Size tells how often a clone was seen (once, few, many) or the class of an expanded clone, and some rows leave it out.

many	TRBV7-2	TRBJ2-7	-	TGTGCCAGCAGCTTGAGTCCTATGGTCTACGAGCAGTACTTC	CASSLSPMVYEQYF
many	TRBV7-8	TRBJ2-3	-	TGTGCCAGCAGCCCCATAGGTCCAGGCGCTAGCACAGATACGCAGTATTTT	CASSPIGPGASTDTQYF
few	TRBV2	TRBJ2-2	-	TGTGCCAGCAGGGGGTGGGGGAACACCGGGGAGCTGTTTTTT	CASRGWGNTGELFF
few	TRBV6-2/TRBV6-3	TRBJ2-7	TRBD1	TGTGCCAGCCAAAAGGGGGCTTACGAGCAGTACTTC	CASQKGAYEQYF
many	TRBV20-1	TRBJ2-3	-	TGCAGTGCTATTTTAGTAGATACGCAGTATTTT	CSAILVDTQYF
-	TRBV18	TRBJ2-6	-	TGTGCCAGCTCACCTTTGGCGCAACCTAGCTCTGGGGCCAACGTCCTGACTTTC	CASSPLAQPSSGANVLTF
-	TRBV3-1	TRBJ2-7	-	TGTGCCAGCAGCCAGGGAGCCGGGACCCAATACGAGCAGTACTTC	CASSQGAGTQYEQYF
-	TRBV3-1	TRBJ1-5	TRBD1	TGTACCTGCTGTCCGGGACAGGGACTCGGGAGCAATCAGCCCCAGCATTTT	CTCCPGQGLGSNQPQHF
many	TRBV15	TRBJ1-4	-	TGTGCCACCAGCAGCCCTATACGGGACGAAGGAGGAGGGATGTTTTTT	CATSSPIRDEGGGMFF
few	TRBV7-2	TRBJ2-3	-	TGTGCCAGCAGCTTATTAGCCCTGGGAGATACGCAGTATTTT	CASSLLALGDTQYF